The rows below give T cell receptor beta chains drawn from one sample of a study of radiotherapy plus CTLA-4 blockade in lung cancer. Assay: immunoSEQ multiplex PCR; the TCRdb copy retains only in-frame clones and omits some. In the table there are 35,000 to 55,000 clones, about two thirds of which are singletons. This specimen was peripheral blood, taken from a patient treated with radiotherapy plus ipilimumab. These receptor sequences come from a human donor with non-small cell lung cancer who had a partial response to radiotherapy plus ipilimumab. The CDR3 runs from the conserved cysteine through the conserved F or W. D genes are given only for firm matches. Only some rows state a clone size, as once, few, many or a class for expanded clones.

V: TRBV5-5; J: TRBJ1-4; D: TRBD1; size: few; DNA: TGTGCCAGCAGCCGGACCGGGACAGGGGATGAAAAACTGTTTTTT; CDR3: CASSRTGTGDEKLFF
V: TRBV9; J: TRBJ1-6; D: .; size: .; DNA: TGTGCCAGCAGCGTGAACCCAGGCGAGAATTCACCCCTCCACTTT; CDR3: CASSVNPGENSPLHF
V: TRBV5-1; J: TRBJ1-2; D: TRBD1; size: .; DNA: TGCGCCAGCAGCATGCAGACAGGGGAAAAAGGCTACACCTTC; CDR3: CASSMQTGEKGYTF
V: TRBV19; J: TRBJ1-4; D: TRBD1; size: few; DNA: TGTGCCAGTAGTGGTGGGACAGGGACTACTAATGAAAAACTGTTTTTT; CDR3: CASSGGTGTTNEKLFF
V: TRBV10-3; J: TRBJ2-3; D: .; size: .; DNA: TGTGCCATCTCACAGGATACTAGCACAGATACGCAGTATTTT; CDR3: CAISQDTSTDTQYF
V: TRBV23-1; J: TRBJ1-2; D: .; size: .; DNA: TGCGCCAGCAGTCCTGGGCTCGCCTCTAACTATGGCTACACCTTC; CDR3: CASSPGLASNYGYTF
V: TRBV5-1; J: TRBJ2-6; D: TRBD1; size: .; DNA: TGCGCCAGCTCCCGGACAGGGAGGCCCTCTGGGGCCAACGTCCTGACTTTC; CDR3: CASSRTGRPSGANVLTF
V: TRBV15; J: TRBJ1-5; D: .; size: .; DNA: TGTGCCACCAGCAGTGCGACGGGAGGGAATCAGCCCCAGCATTTT; CDR3: CATSSATGGNQPQHF
V: TRBV5-5; J: TRBJ1-1; D: .; size: .; DNA: TGTGCCAGCAGCTTGGGGAGGAACACTGAAGCTTTCTTT; CDR3: CASSLGRNTEAFF
V: TRBV7-2; J: TRBJ2-3; D: .; size: .; DNA: TGTGCCAGCAGCTTAGCCTCGTATACGCAGTATTTT; CDR3: CASSLASYTQYF
V: TRBV4-2; J: TRBJ2-7; D: TRBD2; size: .; DNA: TGTGCCAGCAGCCAAGTTCAAAGCGGGGGCACCTACGAGCAGTACTTC; CDR3: CASSQVQSGGTYEQYF
V: TRBV10-3; J: TRBJ2-3; D: .; size: .; DNA: TGTGCCATCAGTGTTGTTGACAGTTCAACCACAGATACGCAGTATTTT; CDR3: CAISVVDSSTTDTQYF
V: TRBV19; J: TRBJ2-7; D: TRBD1; size: .; DNA: TGTGCCAGCCGGGACAGTGGGTACTACGAGCAGTACTTC; CDR3: CASRDSGYYEQYF
V: TRBV5-4; J: TRBJ2-1; D: .; size: .; DNA: TGTGCCAGCAGCTTGCGCTTGGTTTCGGATGAGCAGTTCTTC; CDR3: CASSLRLVSDEQFF
V: TRBV5-8; J: TRBJ2-3; D: .; size: .; DNA: TGTGCCAGCAGCTTGGAGAACAGGGAGGATACGCAGTATTTT; CDR3: CASSLENREDTQYF
V: TRBV10-3; J: TRBJ1-2; D: TRBD1; size: .; DNA: TGTGCCTCCCGGCCGACAGGGAGTTTTGGCTACACCTTC; CDR3: CASRPTGSFGYTF
V: TRBV5-5; J: TRBJ2-5; D: TRBD2; size: .; DNA: TGTGCCAGCAGCCTCGCCCCGGGCAGCGGGGGAGAGACCCAGTACTTC; CDR3: CASSLAPGSGGETQYF
V: TRBV11-2; J: TRBJ1-2; D: TRBD1; size: .; DNA: TGTGCCAGCAGCCCTGGACAGGGTTTAAGCTACACCTTC; CDR3: CASSPGQGLSYTF
V: TRBV6-1; J: TRBJ1-5; D: .; size: .; DNA: TGTGCCAGCAGTGAACATATGGGTCGGACAGCGCGCTTAAATCAGCCCCAGCATTTT; CDR3: CASSEHMGRTARLNQPQHF
V: TRBV9; J: TRBJ2-3; D: TRBD2; size: .; DNA: TGTGCCAGCAGTCTTAATAGCGGGGGGGCAGATACGCAGTATTTT; CDR3: CASSLNSGGADTQYF
V: TRBV9; J: TRBJ1-4; D: .; size: .; DNA: TGTGCCAGCAGCGTGCAGGTTGGGGAAAAACTGTTTTTT; CDR3: CASSVQVGEKLFF
V: TRBV11-2; J: TRBJ1-4; D: .; size: .; DNA: TGTGCCAGCAGCCCCCGAAGGACGGAGGGGAAAGAAAAACTGTTTTTT; CDR3: CASSPRRTEGKEKLFF
V: TRBV29-1; J: TRBJ1-2; D: .; size: .; DNA: TGCAGCGCGACAGTTAACTATGGCTACACCTTC; CDR3: CSATVNYGYTF
V: TRBV5-1; J: TRBJ2-7; D: TRBD2; size: .; DNA: TGCGCCAGCAGCCCAGGGACTAGCGGGGGATACGAGCAGTACTTC; CDR3: CASSPGTSGGYEQYF
V: TRBV7-2; J: TRBJ1-5; D: .; size: .; DNA: TGTGCCAGCAGCTTAGAACGGAATCAGCCCCAGCATTTT; CDR3: CASSLERNQPQHF
V: TRBV19; J: TRBJ2-3; D: TRBD1; size: .; DNA: TGTGCCAGTAGGCGAGCAGGGGGTACTAGCACAGATACGCAGTATTTT; CDR3: CASRRAGGTSTDTQYF